In this sample, the clone carrying this T cell receptor beta chain turned up many times. Its antigen remains unknown. The sample originates from a study of regulatory T cells in long-lasting Graves disease. General study results and limits: The study examined only peripheral blood, not thyroid tissue. Persistent cases favored TRBV28, TRBJ1-2 and TRBJ2-5.

Noted time point: newly diagnosed GD, antithyroid drugs for less than 3 months. From PBMCs, RNA was extracted and then used to make the TCR library. Graves' disease was diagnosed by American Thyroid Association guidelines. Peripheral blood, Nine milliliters per patient, was collected in EDTA tubes. Investigators prepared the TCR beta libraries by applying iRepertoire HTBI primers and Arm-PCR of CDR3 regions. Each CDR3 protein is one row after TCRdb ran MiXCR on the multiplex PCR reads. The table lists 320,000 or so distinct CDR3 sequences, 15% to 20% of them singletons. V lost 6 bases to trimming and J lost 4 bases, with 13 bases between them. The CDR3 has 14 amino acids. Germline-derived CDR1 and CDR2 are SNHLY and FYNNEI.

This rearrangement joins TRBV2 to TRBJ2-1; no clear D. The sequencing used peripheral blood mononuclear cells (PBMCs), collected at new diagnosis, from a patient treated with antithyroid drugs. The source of this sequence is a female donor with Graves disease. For the CDR3, the DNA is TGTGCCAGCAGGGTTGGACGGACGTACAATGAGCAGTTCTTC. Amino acid sequence: CASRVGRTYNEQFF.